This TCR beta chain was observed in a study of vaccination and CD4 T cells after COVID-19. Study-wide context: Convalescent participants consisted of six males and four females, two being Hispanic. Following dose two, a median about 70 days (range 14 to 241) passed before post-vaccine samples were taken.

The study sequenced cultured CD4+ T cell DNA using the Oncomine TCR Beta short-read assay. Via MiXCR, TCRdb re-called the PCR reads, giving one row per CDR3 protein. The data contain under 20,000 distinct CDR3 sequences, around 45% of them singletons. Unmatched junction bases numbered 4, after V lost 8 bases and J lost 3 bases. From germline, CDR1 is SGHTA and CDR2 FQGNSA. There are 14 residues in the CDR3. Documented treatment: approximately 11-day PBMC culture with coronavirus spike peptide pools or control peptides (ViraFEST assay). Expansion of antigen-specific T cells with peptide pools by ViraFEST preceded sequencing of TCRs. As concerns this clonotype: Its antigen remains unidentified.

Sequencing was performed on CD4+ T cells from blood, cultured in vitro, taken after SARS-CoV-2 vaccination. The sequence was collected from a human donor who had recovered from COVID-19. The chain couples TRBV7-2 to TRBJ2-2; TRBD2 matches 9 bases. The CDR3 is CASGRGRDTGELFF. The CDR3 bases are TGTGCCAGCGGCCGCGGGAGGGACACCGGGGAGCTGTTTTTT.